The 30 T cell receptor beta chains below were found in one sample sequenced in a study of blood T cell repertoires in COVID-19. Method: immunoSEQ multiplex PCR; TCRdb's copy keeps in-frame clones and lacks some. The sample contains 80,000 to 100,000 clones, over 80% of which appear only once. The sequenced sample was peripheral blood. The receptors were gathered from a woman older than 75 with active or convalescent COVID-19.

The rearrangement links TRBV27 to TRBJ2-7, with TRBD2 matching 13 bases. The V segment lost 6 bases and the J segment 4 bases; nucleotides outside the gene matches: 0. Germline CDR1 is MNHEY and CDR2 is SMNVEV (reference sequence). The CDR3 loop spans 13 amino acids. The CDR3 coding sequence is TGTGCCAGCAGGACTAGCGGGGGGTACGAGCAGTACTTC. Translated, it gives CASRTSGGYEQYF.

This clone has more than one count but fewer than ten. This chain links TRBV6-2 or TRBV6-3 with TRBJ2-5, with 14 positions matching TRBD2. The V gene's germline CDR1 is MNHEY and CDR2 SVGEGT. The trim removed 6 bases at V and 5 bases at J, leaving 8 bases unmatched. This CDR3 contains 16 residues. CDR3 sequence (DNA): TGTGCCAGCAGCTCCGGGACTAGCGGGGGCGGCGAGACCCAGTACTTC. As protein: CASSSGTSGGGETQYF.

V gene TRBV6-1 combines with J gene TRBJ2-3, with a tentative D call TRBD1 (5 bases). CDR3 length: 14 amino acids. V was clipped by 1 base and J by 5 bases, with 10 bases between them. From germline, CDR1 is MNHNS and CDR2 SASEGT. In nucleotides, the CDR3 is TGTGCCAGCAGTGAAGTCAGGGTAGGAGATACGCAGTATTTT. It codes for CASSEVRVGDTQYF.

The rearrangement joins TRBV5-4 to TRBJ2-1; D is uncertain. The length of the CDR3 is 15 residues. Per the germline V gene, CDR1 is SGHNT and CDR2 is YYREEE (reference sequence). V lost 4 bases to trimming and J lost 0 bases, with 11 bases between them. The CDR3 reads CASSKQSISYNEQFF. Here the CDR3 DNA reads TGTGCCAGCAGCAAACAGAGCATCTCCTACAATGAGCAGTTCTTC.

The chain joins TRBV27 to TRBJ2-7; TRBD2 matches at 11 bases. CDR1 and CDR2 from the germline V gene are MNHEY and SMNVEV (reference sequence). V trimming: 5 bases; J trimming: 2 bases; junction bases outside the gene matches: 23. The CDR3 is 21 amino acids. This CDR3 is CASSRRMGARLAGGQTYEQYF. The DNA of the CDR3 is TGTGCCAGCAGTCGAAGAATGGGGGCGCGGCTAGCGGGAGGCCAGACCTACGAGCAGTACTTC.

The CDR3 nucleotides read TGTGCCAGCAGCCAAGATCAAGGGGGGGGGCCTGGAGAGACCCAGTACTTC. Amino acids: CASSQDQGGGPGETQYF. The V and J genes are TRBV4-2 and TRBJ2-5; TRBD2 might be the D (7 bases). V was cut by 0 bases and J by 4 bases, with 18 bases left in between. The germline CDR1 and CDR2 sequences are LGHNA and YNFKEQ. The CDR3 sequence is 17 residues long.

The chain has TRBV7-3 and TRBJ2-1; 7 bases are a match to TRBD1. After removal of 3 bases from V and 10 bases from J, the junction contained 6 bases not matched to a gene. The germline gives CDR1 SGHTA, CDR2 FQGTGA. The CDR3 contains 13 residues. This CDR3 reads CASSFGQVGEQFF. CDR3 DNA: TGTGCCAGCAGCTTTGGACAGGTTGGGGAGCAGTTCTTC. The full variable domain, its missing parts supplied by reference TRBV7-3 and TRBJ2-1, is GAGVSQTPSNKVTEKGKYVELRCDPISGHTALYWYRQSLGQGPEFLIYFQGTGAADDSGLPNDRFFAVRPEGSVSTLKIQRTERGDSAVYLCASSFGQVGEQFFGPGTRLTVL.

The chain is built from TRBV20-1 and TRBJ2-2; D gene ambiguous. With 6 bases removed from V and 6 bases from J, the gap between germline ends came to 8 bases. This CDR3 has 11 residues. Germline CDR1 and CDR2: DFQATT and SNEGSKA (reference sequence). CDR3 in amino acids: CSAVLSGELFF. CDR3 sequence (DNA): TGCAGTGCCGTCCTATCCGGGGAGCTGTTTTTT.

The rearrangement links TRBV6-6 to TRBJ2-7; a possible D gene is TRBD2 (6 bases). There are 16 residues in the CDR3. V lost 6 bases and J 0 bases, leaving 18 bases between the germline ends. Germline CDR1 reads MNHNY; CDR2 reads SVGAGI (reference sequence). CDR3 protein: CASSRENEGNSYEQYF. The DNA of the CDR3 is TGTGCCAGCAGCCGGGAGAATGAGGGGAACTCCTACGAGCAGTACTTC.

This chain connects TRBV15 to TRBJ2-3; TRBD1 agrees at 10 bases. The CDR3 consists of 16 residues. The V segment lost 1 base and the J segment 6 bases; nucleotides outside the gene matches: 7. From germline, CDR1 is LNHNV and CDR2 YYDKDF (reference sequence). The DNA of the CDR3 is TGTGCCACCAGCAGAGGTGACAGGGGGCGCAAGGATACGCAGTATTTT. Its protein product is CATSRGDRGRKDTQYF.

The rearrangement uses TRBV5-1 and TRBJ1-2, with D possibly matching TRBD1 (5 bases). Trimming cost V 7 bases and J 4 bases, with 17 bases left between them. Germline V gives CDR1 SGHRS, CDR2 YFSETQ. This CDR3 comprises 14 residues. The CDR3 coding sequence is TGCGCCAGCGGAACCCAGGGTCCAGGCTATGGCTACACCTTC. Its translation: CASGTQGPGYGYTF.

This clone was counted only a few times. The J gene is TRBJ2-1, the V gene TRBV6-2 or TRBV6-3; 10 positions agree with TRBD2. The CDR3 length is 19 residues. V gave up 2 bases and J gave up 6 bases; unmatched junction bases: 16. In germline, CDR1 is MNHEY, CDR2 SVGEGT. The CDR3 reads CASSYPSPLAGAAFNEQFF. CDR3 nucleotide sequence: TGTGCCAGCAGTTACCCCAGTCCTCTAGCGGGGGCCGCCTTCAATGAGCAGTTCTTC.

The rearrangement uses TRBV24-1 and TRBJ2-5; TRBD1 aligns across 12 bases. Germline V gene data show CDR1 as KGHDR and CDR2 as SFDVKD. CDR3 length: 16 residues. V trimming: 1 base; J trimming: 5 bases; junction bases outside the gene matches: 4. The CDR3 sequence is CATSDFRDRGRETQYF. The CDR3 DNA sequence: TGTGCCACCAGTGATTTCCGGGACAGGGGGCGGGAGACCCAGTACTTC.

This clone was detected only once. This chain uses TRBV29-1 with TRBJ1-1; D call uncertain. There are 12 residues in the CDR3. Germline lookup yields CDR1 SQVTM and CDR2 ANQGSEA. The V and J ends lost 7 bases and 1 base respectively, with 10 bases between them. This CDR3 reads CSASGGNTEAFF. The CDR3 nucleotides are TGCAGCGCCAGTGGCGGGAACACTGAAGCTTTCTTT.

CDR3 loop: CASSLVRTAYEQYF. The CDR3 DNA sequence: TGTGCCAGCAGCTTAGTGAGGACAGCGTACGAGCAGTACTTC. The rearrangement uses TRBV11-3 and TRBJ2-7, with D perhaps matching TRBD1 (6 bases). In germline, CDR1 is SGHNT, CDR2 YENEEA. This CDR3 region has 14 residues. V gave up 1 base and J gave up 4 bases, with 11 bases separating them.

The gene calls are TRBV7-8 and TRBJ2-7, with unresolved D. V gave up 4 bases and J gave up 3 bases, with 10 bases separating them. This CDR3 is 13 amino acids long. The V gene's germline CDR1 is SGHVS and CDR2 FQNEAQ. The CDR3 reads CASSSTGSYEQYF. The CDR3 nucleotides are TGTGCCAGCAGCTCTACGGGTAGCTACGAGCAGTACTTC.

The genes are TRBV29-1 and TRBJ1-2; the D gene is possibly TRBD1 (5 bases). Germline V gene data show CDR1 as SQVTM and CDR2 as ANQGSEA. The V end was cut by 3 bases, the J end by 2 bases, with 10 bases between. This CDR3 has 13 residues. The chain's CDR3 is CSVEAGRNYGYTF. For the CDR3, the DNA is TGCAGCGTTGAGGCAGGGCGGAACTATGGCTACACCTTC.

CDR3 sequence: CASSLGQGYNEQFF. The DNA of the CDR3 is TGCGCCAGCAGCTTGGGGCAGGGGTACAATGAGCAGTTCTTC. V and J are TRBV5-1 and TRBJ2-1; D perhaps matches TRBD1 (6 bases). Germline V CDR1 and CDR2: SGHRS, YFSETQ. The CDR3 is made up of 14 amino acids. Trimming took off 0 bases at V and 4 bases at J, with 8 bases between the two ends.

The chain is built from TRBV7-2 and TRBJ1-1; a possible D gene is TRBD1 (6 bases). Germline V gene data show CDR1 as SGHTA and CDR2 as FQGNSA. Trimming shortened V by 0 bases and J by 2 bases, and 7 bases separated the two germline ends. The CDR3 is 14 residues long. The CDR3 reads CASSLAGANTEAFF. In nucleotides, the CDR3 is TGTGCCAGCAGCTTAGCGGGGGCCAACACTGAAGCTTTCTTT.

This chain joins TRBV7-3 and TRBJ2-1, with 8 bases that match TRBD2. J was trimmed by 1 base and V by 5 bases; bases with no gene match: 10. The CDR3 runs to 17 residues. Germline-derived CDR1 and CDR2 are SGHTA and FQGTGA. The DNA of the CDR3 is TGTGCCAGCAGCGCGATCGGACTAGCCCTGTCCTACAATGAGCAGTTCTTC. Protein sequence: CASSAIGLALSYNEQFF.

The rearrangement uses TRBV3-1 (or the pseudogene TRBV3-2) and TRBJ1-6; D is unresolved. This CDR3 contains 13 residues. Looked up from germline, CDR1 is LGHDT and CDR2 is YNNKEL (reference sequence). The V and J ends lost 6 bases and 5 bases respectively, with 8 bases between them. The CDR3 DNA reads TGTGCCAGCAGACGGGGAGATAATTCACCCCTCCACTTT. Protein sequence: CASRRGDNSPLHF.

This rearrangement joins TRBV13 to TRBJ2-1; TRBD2 is a possible D gene (5 bases). V gave up 1 base and J gave up 0 bases, with 7 bases separating them. In germline, CDR1 is PRHDT, CDR2 FYEKMQ (reference sequence). This CDR3 comprises 15 residues. Here the CDR3 DNA reads TGTGCCAGCAGCTTAGATGGACTCTCCTACAATGAGCAGTTCTTC. Translating it yields CASSLDGLSYNEQFF.

The chain has TRBV9 and TRBJ2-1; TRBD2 agrees at 10 bases. Germline assignment: CDR1 SGDLS and CDR2 YYNGEE. CDR3 length: 17 amino acids. V was clipped by 0 bases and J by 5 bases; unmatched bases: 8. DNA for the CDR3: TGTGCCAGCAGCGTAGCCCCGGGACTAGCGTCAAACAATGAGCAGTTCTTC. This gives the protein CASSVAPGLASNNEQFF.

The chain employs TRBV6-5 and TRBJ1-6, with D unclear. V dropped 7 bases and J dropped 8 bases, with 12 bases sitting between them. The CDR3 has 13 residues. Germline V gene lookup returns CDR1 MNHEY and CDR2 SVGAGI. CDR3 coding DNA: TGTGCCAGCATGGAGGCGCTATATTCACCCCTCCACTTT. Its protein is CASMEALYSPLHF.

The gene calls are TRBV6-5 and TRBJ2-3; perhaps TRBD2 as D (5 bases). The V end lost 7 bases, the J end lost 6 bases, and 14 bases lay between the germline ends. This CDR3 has 13 amino acids. Germline values: CDR1 MNHEY, CDR2 SVGAGI. CDR3 nucleotide sequence: TGTGCCAGCATTCGAGGGAAAGCGGATACGCAGTATTTT. Encoded protein: CASIRGKADTQYF.

The chain couples TRBV6-4 to TRBJ2-1; possibly TRBD2 for D (5 bases). CDR3 size: 14 residues. Trimming pared 4 bases from V and 4 bases from J, leaving 11 bases between. The germline CDR1 and CDR2 sequences are MRHNA and SNTAGT. CDR3 DNA sequence: TGTGCCAGCAGTGTATCGGGGTTATACAATGAGCAGTTCTTC. Translating it yields CASSVSGLYNEQFF.

The rearrangement joins TRBV7-9 to TRBJ2-2, with D hard to call. Looked up from germline, CDR1 is SEHNR and CDR2 is FQNEAQ (reference sequence). The CDR3 spans 13 residues. Trimming took off 0 bases at V and 8 bases at J, with 7 bases between the two ends. CDR3: CASSLAARGELFF. CDR3 nucleotide sequence: TGTGCCAGCAGCTTAGCCGCGAGGGGGGAGCTGTTTTTT.

The CDR3 DNA sequence: TGTGCCAGCAGTTTATGGGGCCAAGGGAGCTCCTACGAGCAGTACTTC. This sequence encodes CASSLWGQGSSYEQYF. This chain connects TRBV28 to TRBJ2-7; D may be TRBD2 (5 bases). With 0 bases removed from V and 0 bases from J, the gap between germline ends came to 12 bases. The CDR3 length is 16 residues. Germline-derived CDR1 and CDR2 are MDHEN and SYDVKM.

The chain has TRBV29-1 and TRBJ2-7, with 8 bases aligning to TRBD1. Germline lookup yields CDR1 SQVTM and CDR2 ANQGSEA. Unmatched junction bases numbered 9, after V lost 6 bases and J lost 2 bases. The CDR3 loop spans 14 amino acids. The CDR3 sequence is CSVATGALTYEQYF. CDR3 nucleotides: TGCAGCGTCGCGACAGGGGCCCTAACCTACGAGCAGTACTTC.

The chain uses TRBV28 and TRBJ2-3, with 8 bases matching TRBD2. The CDR3 runs 14 residues. The V gene end was trimmed by 5 bases and the J gene end by 8 bases; junction bases not matched to a gene: 9. In germline, CDR1 is MDHEN, CDR2 SYDVKM. The CDR3 nucleotides read TGTGCCAGCAGTCTCCCGCTAGCGGGCGGTACGCAGTATTTT. This gives the protein CASSLPLAGGTQYF.